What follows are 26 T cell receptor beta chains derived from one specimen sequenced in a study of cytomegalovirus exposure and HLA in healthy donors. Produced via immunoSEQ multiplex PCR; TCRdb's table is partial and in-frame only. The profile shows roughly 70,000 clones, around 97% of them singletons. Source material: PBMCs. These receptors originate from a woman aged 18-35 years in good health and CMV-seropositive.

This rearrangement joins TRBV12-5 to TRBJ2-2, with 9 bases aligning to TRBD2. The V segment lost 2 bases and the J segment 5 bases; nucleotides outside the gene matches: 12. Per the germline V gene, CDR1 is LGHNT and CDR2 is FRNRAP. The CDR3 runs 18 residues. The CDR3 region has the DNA TGTGCTAGTGGTTTGCGGCTGGGACTAGCCGAAGGAACCGGGGAGCTGTTTTTT. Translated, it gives CASGLRLGLAEGTGELFF.

CDR3 sequence (DNA): TGTGCCAGCAGCCACGAGGAAGAGACCCAGTACTTC. Protein: CASSHEEETQYF. The chain recombines TRBV28 with TRBJ2-5; unclear D gene. The CDR3 is 12 residues long. Trimming removed 6 bases from V and 3 bases from J, with 8 bases in between. Per germline, CDR1 MDHEN and CDR2 SYDVKM.

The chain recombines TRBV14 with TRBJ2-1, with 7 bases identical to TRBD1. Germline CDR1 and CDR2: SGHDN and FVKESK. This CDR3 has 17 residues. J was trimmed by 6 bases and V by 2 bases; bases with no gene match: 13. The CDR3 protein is CASSQPTGDPEGNEQFF. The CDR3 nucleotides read TGTGCCAGCAGCCAACCCACAGGGGACCCCGAAGGCAATGAGCAGTTCTTC.

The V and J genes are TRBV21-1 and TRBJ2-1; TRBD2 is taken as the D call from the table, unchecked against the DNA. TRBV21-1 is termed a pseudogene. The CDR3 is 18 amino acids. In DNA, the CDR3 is TGTGCCAGCAGCAAAGAGGGTACCGGGAGGGTTTTCTACAATGAGCAGTTCTTC. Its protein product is CASSKEGTGRVFYNEQFF.

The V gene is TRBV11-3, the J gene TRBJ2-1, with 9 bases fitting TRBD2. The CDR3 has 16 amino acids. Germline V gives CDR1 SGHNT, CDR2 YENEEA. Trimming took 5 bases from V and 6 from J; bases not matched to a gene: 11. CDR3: CASSPRTSANFNEQFF. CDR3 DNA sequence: TGTGCCAGCAGCCCGCGGACTAGCGCTAATTTCAATGAGCAGTTCTTC.

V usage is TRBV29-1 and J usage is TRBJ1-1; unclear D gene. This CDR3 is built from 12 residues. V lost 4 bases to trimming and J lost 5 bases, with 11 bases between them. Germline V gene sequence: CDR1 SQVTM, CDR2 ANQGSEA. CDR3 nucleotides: TGCAGCGTTGGAGTGAGTTGGACTGAAGCTTTCTTT. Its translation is CSVGVSWTEAFF.

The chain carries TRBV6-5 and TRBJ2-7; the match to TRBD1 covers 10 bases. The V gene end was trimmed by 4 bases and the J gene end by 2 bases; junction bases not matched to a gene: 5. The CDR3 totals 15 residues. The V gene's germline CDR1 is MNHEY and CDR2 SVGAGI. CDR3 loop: CASSSRQGATYEQYF. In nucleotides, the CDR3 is TGTGCCAGCAGTTCCCGACAGGGGGCTACCTACGAGCAGTACTTC.

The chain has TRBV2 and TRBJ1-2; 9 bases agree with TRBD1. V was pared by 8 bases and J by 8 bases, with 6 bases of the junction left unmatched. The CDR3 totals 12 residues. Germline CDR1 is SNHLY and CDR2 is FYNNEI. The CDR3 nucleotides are TGTGCCAGCCGATTGGACAGGGGAGGCTACACCTTC. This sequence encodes CASRLDRGGYTF.

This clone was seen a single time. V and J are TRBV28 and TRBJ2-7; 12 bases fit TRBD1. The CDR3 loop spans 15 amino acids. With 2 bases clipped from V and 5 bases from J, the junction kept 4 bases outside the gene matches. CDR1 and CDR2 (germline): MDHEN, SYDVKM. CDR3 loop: CASSLEGQGANEQYF. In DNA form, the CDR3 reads TGTGCCAGCAGTTTAGAGGGACAGGGGGCGAACGAGCAGTACTTC.

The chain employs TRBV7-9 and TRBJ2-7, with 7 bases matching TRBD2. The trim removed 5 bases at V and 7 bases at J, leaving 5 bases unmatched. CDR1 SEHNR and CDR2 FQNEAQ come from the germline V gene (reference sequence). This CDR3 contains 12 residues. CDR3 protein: CASSLGEGEQYF. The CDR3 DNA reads TGTGCCAGCAGCCTAGGGGAGGGAGAGCAGTACTTC.

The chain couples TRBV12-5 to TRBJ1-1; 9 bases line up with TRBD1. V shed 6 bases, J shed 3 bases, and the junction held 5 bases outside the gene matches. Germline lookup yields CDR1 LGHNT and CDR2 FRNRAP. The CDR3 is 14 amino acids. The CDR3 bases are TGTGCTAGTGGCCGGGGACAGGGTGACACTGAAGCTTTCTTT. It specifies CASGRGQGDTEAFF.

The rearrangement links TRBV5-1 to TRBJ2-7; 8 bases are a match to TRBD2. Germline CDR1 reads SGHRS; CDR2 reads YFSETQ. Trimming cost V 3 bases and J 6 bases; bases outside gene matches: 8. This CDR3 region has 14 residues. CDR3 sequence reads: CASSSGLGILEQYF. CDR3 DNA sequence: TGCGCCAGCAGCTCGGGACTAGGAATCCTCGAGCAGTACTTC.

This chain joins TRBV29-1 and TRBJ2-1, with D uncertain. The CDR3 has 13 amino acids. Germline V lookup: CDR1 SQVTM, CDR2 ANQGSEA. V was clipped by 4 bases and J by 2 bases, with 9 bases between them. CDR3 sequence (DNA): TGCAGCGTTGCCCAGACAACCTACAATGAGCAGTTCTTC. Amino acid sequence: CSVAQTTYNEQFF.

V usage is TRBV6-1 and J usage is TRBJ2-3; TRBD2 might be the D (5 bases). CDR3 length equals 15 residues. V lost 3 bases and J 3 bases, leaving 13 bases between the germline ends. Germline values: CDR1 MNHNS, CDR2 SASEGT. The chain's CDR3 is CASSDSRRGTDTQYF. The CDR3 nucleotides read TGTGCCAGCAGTGACTCGCGGAGAGGGACAGATACGCAGTATTTT.

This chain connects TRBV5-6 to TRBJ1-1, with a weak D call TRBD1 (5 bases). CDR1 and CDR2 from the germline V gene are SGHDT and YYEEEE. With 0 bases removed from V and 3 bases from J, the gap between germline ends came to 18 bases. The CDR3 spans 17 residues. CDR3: CASSLVGGSDTYTEAFF. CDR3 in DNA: TGTGCCAGCAGCTTGGTGGGGGGGTCGGACACCTACACTGAAGCTTTCTTT.

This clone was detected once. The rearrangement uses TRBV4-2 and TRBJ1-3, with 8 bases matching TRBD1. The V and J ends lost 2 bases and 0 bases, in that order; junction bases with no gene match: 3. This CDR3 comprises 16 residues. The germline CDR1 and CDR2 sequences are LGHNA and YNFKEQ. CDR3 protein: CASSQPGQGSGNTIYF. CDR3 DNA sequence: TGTGCCAGCAGCCAACCCGGACAGGGCTCTGGAAACACCATATATTTT.

The CDR3 loop reads CAWGLEGNQPQHF. CDR3 sequence (DNA): TGTGCCTGGGGCTTGGAGGGGAATCAGCCCCAGCATTTT. This chain joins TRBV30 and TRBJ1-5; D is possibly TRBD1 (5 bases). V was cut by 5 bases and J by 4 bases, with 12 bases left in between. In germline, CDR1 is GTSNPN, CDR2 SVGIG (reference sequence). This CDR3 is built from 13 residues.

CDR3 in amino acids: CASSASRGTPSYEQYF. The CDR3 bases are TGTGCCAGCAGCGCAAGCAGGGGGACTCCATCCTACGAGCAGTACTTC. The chain employs TRBV2 and TRBJ2-7; perhaps TRBD1 as D (7 bases). Trimming cost V 6 bases and J 1 base, with 19 bases left between them. The CDR3 covers 16 residues. The germline CDR1 and CDR2 sequences are SNHLY and FYNNEI.

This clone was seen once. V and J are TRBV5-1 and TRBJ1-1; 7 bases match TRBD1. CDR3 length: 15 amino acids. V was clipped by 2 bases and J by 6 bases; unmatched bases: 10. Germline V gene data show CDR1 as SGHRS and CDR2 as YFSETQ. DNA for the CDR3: TGCGCCAGCAGCTTACCGGGACAGCCAGTTTCTGAAGCTTTCTTT. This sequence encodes CASSLPGQPVSEAFF.

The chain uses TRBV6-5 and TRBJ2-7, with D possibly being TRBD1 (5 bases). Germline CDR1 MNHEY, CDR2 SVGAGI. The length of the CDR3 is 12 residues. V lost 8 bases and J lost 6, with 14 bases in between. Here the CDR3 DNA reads TGTGCCAGCGGTCCCCAGGGTAGCGAGCAGTACTTC. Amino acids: CASGPQGSEQYF.

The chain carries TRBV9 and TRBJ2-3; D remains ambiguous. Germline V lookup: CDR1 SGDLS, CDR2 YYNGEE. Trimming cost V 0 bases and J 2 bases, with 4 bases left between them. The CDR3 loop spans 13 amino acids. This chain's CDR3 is CASSVDFTDTQYF. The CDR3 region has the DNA TGTGCCAGCAGCGTAGACTTCACAGATACGCAGTATTTT.

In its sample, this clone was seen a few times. CDR3 coding DNA: TGTGCCAGCAGCCGTTGGGACAGCCCAACTGAAGCTTTCTTT. Its protein product is CASSRWDSPTEAFF. The rearrangement joins TRBV5-6 to TRBJ1-1, with 7 bases aligning to TRBD1. This CDR3 has 14 amino acids. V was clipped by 4 bases and J by 5 bases; unmatched bases: 8. Germline V lookup: CDR1 SGHDT, CDR2 YYEEEE.

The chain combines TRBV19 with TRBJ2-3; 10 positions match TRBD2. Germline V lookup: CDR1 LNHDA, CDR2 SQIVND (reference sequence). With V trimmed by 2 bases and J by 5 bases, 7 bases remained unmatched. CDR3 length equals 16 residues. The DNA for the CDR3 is TGTGCCAGTAGTATATCTAGCGGGAGTGGCGGAGATACGCAGTATTTT. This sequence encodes CASSISSGSGGDTQYF.

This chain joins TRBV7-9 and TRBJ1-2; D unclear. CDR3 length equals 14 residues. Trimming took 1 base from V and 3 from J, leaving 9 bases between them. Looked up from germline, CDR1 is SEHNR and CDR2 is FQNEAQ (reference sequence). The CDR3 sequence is CASSLELRDYGYTF. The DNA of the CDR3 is TGTGCCAGCAGCTTAGAATTACGGGACTATGGCTACACCTTC.

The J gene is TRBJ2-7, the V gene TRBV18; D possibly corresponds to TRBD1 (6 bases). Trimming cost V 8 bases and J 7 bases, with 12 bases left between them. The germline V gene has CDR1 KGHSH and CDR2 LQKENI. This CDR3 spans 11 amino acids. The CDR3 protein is CASEQGGEQYF. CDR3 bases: TGTGCCAGCGAACAGGGCGGGGAGCAGTACTTC.

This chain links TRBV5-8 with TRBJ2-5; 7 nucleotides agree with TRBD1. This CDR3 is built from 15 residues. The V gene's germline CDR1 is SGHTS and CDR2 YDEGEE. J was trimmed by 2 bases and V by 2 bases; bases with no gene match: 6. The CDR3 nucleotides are TGTGCCAGCAGCTTCGGGACAGCTATTCAAGAGACCCAGTACTTC. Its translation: CASSFGTAIQETQYF.